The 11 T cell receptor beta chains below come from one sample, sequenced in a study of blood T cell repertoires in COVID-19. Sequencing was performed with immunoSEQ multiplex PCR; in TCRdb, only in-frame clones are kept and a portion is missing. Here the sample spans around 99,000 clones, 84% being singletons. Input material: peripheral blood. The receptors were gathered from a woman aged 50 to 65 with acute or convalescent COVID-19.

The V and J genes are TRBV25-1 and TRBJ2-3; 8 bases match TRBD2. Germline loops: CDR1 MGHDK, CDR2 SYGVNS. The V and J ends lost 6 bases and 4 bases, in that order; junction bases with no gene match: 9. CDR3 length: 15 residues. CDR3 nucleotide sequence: TGTGCCAGCAGAGAGTCCGGGACTAGACCAGATACGCAGTATTTT. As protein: CASRESGTRPDTQYF.

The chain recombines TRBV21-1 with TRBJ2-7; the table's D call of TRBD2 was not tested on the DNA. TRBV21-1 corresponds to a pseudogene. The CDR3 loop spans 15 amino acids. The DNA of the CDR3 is TGTGCCAGCAACTATCGCGGCAAAAGCTCCTACGAGCAGTACTTC. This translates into CASNYRGKSSYEQYF.

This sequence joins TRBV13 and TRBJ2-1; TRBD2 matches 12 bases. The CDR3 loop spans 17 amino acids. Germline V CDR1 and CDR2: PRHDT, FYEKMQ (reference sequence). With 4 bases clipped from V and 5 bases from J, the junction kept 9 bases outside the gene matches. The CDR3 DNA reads TGTGCCAGCAGCTCCCTACTAGCGGGGGGCGTTAACAATGAGCAGTTCTTC. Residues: CASSSLLAGGVNNEQFF. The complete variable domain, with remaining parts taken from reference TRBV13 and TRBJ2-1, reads AAGVIQSPRHLIKEKRETATLKCYPIPRHDTVYWYQQGPGQDPQFLISFYEKMQSDKGSIPDRFSAQQFSDYHSELNMSSLELGDSALYFCASSSLLAGGVNNEQFFGPGTRLTVL.

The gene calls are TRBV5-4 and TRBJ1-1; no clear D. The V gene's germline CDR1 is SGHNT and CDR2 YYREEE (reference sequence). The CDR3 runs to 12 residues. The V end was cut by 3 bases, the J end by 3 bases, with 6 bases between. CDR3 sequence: CASSYLHTEAFF. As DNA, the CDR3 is TGTGCCAGCAGCTACTTACACACTGAAGCTTTCTTT.

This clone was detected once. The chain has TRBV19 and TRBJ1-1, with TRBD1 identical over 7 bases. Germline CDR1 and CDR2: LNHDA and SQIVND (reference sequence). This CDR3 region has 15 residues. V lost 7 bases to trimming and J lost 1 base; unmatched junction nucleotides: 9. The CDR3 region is CASTRQGLGNTEAFF. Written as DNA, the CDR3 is TGTGCCAGTACCCGACAGGGTTTGGGGAACACTGAAGCTTTCTTT.

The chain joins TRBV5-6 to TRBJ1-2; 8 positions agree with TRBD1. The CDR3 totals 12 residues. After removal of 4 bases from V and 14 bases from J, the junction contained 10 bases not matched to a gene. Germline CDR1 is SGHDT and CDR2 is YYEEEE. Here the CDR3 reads CASSKRQGARTF. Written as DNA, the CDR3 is TGTGCCAGCAGCAAGAGGCAGGGGGCGCGGACCTTC.

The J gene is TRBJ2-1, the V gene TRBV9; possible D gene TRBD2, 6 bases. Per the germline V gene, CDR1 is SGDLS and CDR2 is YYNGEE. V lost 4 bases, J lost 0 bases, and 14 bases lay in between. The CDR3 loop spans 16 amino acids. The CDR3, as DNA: TGTGCCAGCAGCCGAGGAGGGCGTAGCTCCTACAATGAGCAGTTCTTC. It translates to CASSRGGRSSYNEQFF.

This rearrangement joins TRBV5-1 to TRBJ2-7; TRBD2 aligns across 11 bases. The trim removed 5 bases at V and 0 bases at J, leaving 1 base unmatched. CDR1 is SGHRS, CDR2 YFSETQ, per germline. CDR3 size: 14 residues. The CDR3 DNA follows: TGCGCCAGCAGTCTAGCGGGGGGCTCCTACGAGCAGTACTTC. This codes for CASSLAGGSYEQYF.

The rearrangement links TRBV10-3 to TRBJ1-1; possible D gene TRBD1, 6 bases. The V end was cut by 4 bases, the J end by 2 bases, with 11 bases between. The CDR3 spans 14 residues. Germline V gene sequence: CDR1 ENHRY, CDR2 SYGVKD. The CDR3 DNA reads TGTGCCATCAGTGGAGCAGGGGCCAACACTGAAGCTTTCTTT. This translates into CAISGAGANTEAFF.

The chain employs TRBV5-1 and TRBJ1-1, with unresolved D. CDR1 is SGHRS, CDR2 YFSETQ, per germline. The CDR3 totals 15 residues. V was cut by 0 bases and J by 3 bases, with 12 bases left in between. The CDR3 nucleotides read TGCGCCAGCAGCTTGGCCCCGACATTTGACACTGAAGCTTTCTTT. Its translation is CASSLAPTFDTEAFF.

The CDR3 DNA reads as TGTGCCAGCAGTGTGGGGGCGCGTCATGAAAAACTGTTTTTT. It translates to CASSVGARHEKLFF. V gene TRBV28 combines with J gene TRBJ1-4; weak D call: TRBD1 (6 bases). Germline V lookup: CDR1 MDHEN, CDR2 SYDVKM. CDR3 length: 14 residues. Trimming cost V 5 bases and J 6 bases, with 13 bases left between them.